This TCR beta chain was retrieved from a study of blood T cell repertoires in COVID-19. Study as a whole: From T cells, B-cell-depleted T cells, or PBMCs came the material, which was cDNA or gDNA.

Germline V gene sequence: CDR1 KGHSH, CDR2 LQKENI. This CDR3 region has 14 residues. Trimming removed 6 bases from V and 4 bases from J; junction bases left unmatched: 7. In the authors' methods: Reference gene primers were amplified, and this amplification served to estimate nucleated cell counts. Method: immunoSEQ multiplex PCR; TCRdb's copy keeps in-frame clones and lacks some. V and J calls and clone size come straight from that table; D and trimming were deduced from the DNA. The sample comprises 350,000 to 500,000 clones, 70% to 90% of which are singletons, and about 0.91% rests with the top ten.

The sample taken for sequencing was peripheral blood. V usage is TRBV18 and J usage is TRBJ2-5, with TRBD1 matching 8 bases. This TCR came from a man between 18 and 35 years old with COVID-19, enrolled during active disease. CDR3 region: CASSPLDRVETQYF. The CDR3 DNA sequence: TGTGCCAGCTCCCCTTTGGACAGGGTAGAGACCCAGTACTTC.